The 16 T cell receptor beta chains in this list originate from one sample, sequenced in a study of Graves' ophthalmopathy and Graves' hyperthyroidism. Amplifying from RNA transcripts, the study obtained TCR beta CDR3 regions. First-round RT-PCR with HTBI primers preceded a second-round multiplex PCR. Each CDR3 protein is one row after TCRdb ran MiXCR on the multiplex PCR reads. The top ten clones hold 11% of a sample with around 1,000,000 distinct CDR3 sequences, about two fifths of them seen once. Specimen: peripheral blood or thyroid tissue (not recorded which). Receptors originate from an adult man with Graves' hyperthyroidism.

V and J are TRBV10-2 and TRBJ2-7; D call uncertain. CDR1 is WSHSY, CDR2 SAAADI, per germline. This CDR3 region has 12 residues. Between the trimmed V and J ends, which lost 8 bases and 2 bases, there was a span of 10 bases. The CDR3 DNA reads as TGCGCCAGCCGGGCTACCCCCTACGAGCAGTACTTC. This gives the protein CASRATPYEQYF.

Points on this clonotype: Given a much more abundant clone one base away, this may be a read error. The limits of the CDR3 on the DNA are not certain, so only TCRdb's listed CDR3 is given. The rearrangement uses TRBV2 and TRBJ1-1; TRBD1 was called by the table and not checked on the DNA. The CDR3 is 13 residues long, counting both termini. Per germline, CDR1 SNHLY and CDR2 FYNNEI. CDR3 protein: CASSSSGGAEAFF.

This chain joins TRBV29-1 and TRBJ1-2; D is possibly TRBD1 (5 bases). Germline V gene data show CDR1 as SQVTM and CDR2 as ANQGSEA. V was clipped by 0 bases and J by 9 bases, with 11 bases between them. This CDR3 spans 12 amino acids. The DNA of the CDR3 is TGCAGCGTTGAAGACCAGGGAGGAAGCTACACCTTC. It encodes CSVEDQGGSYTF.

This chain joins TRBV25-1 and TRBJ2-7; 9 bases are a match to TRBD2. The CDR3 has 12 amino acids. V trimming: 11 bases; J trimming: 3 bases; junction bases outside the gene matches: 5. Germline assignment: CDR1 MGHDK and CDR2 SYGVNS. CDR3 in amino acids: CAGTSRDYEQYF. The DNA for the CDR3 is TGTGCCGGGACTAGCCGCGACTACGAGCAGTACTTC.

In this sample, this clonotype turned up many times. The CDR3 region has the DNA TGTGCCAGCAGCCAAGAAAAAGGGTACTATAATTCACCCCTCCACTTT. Amino acid sequence: CASSQEKGYYNSPLHF. This chain joins TRBV14 and TRBJ1-6; D is uncertain. This CDR3 is 16 amino acids long. V shed 0 bases and J shed 3 bases, with 9 bases lying between them. Germline CDR1 is SGHDN and CDR2 is FVKESK.

V is TRBV12-3 or TRBV12-4 and J is TRBJ1-1; weak D call: TRBD1 (6 bases). There are 14 residues in the CDR3. The V gene lost 2 bases and the J gene lost 5 bases, with 12 bases spanning the gap. This CDR3 reads CASSLKGGRTEAFF. The CDR3 coding sequence is TGTGCCAGCAGTTTAAAGGGGGGCCGGACTGAAGCTTTCTTT.

This clonotype was counted between two and nine times. The rearrangement uses TRBV4-1 and TRBJ1-1; D uncertain. Deletions cut 4 bases from V and 10 bases from J, with 22 bases between. This CDR3 is built from 15 residues. Looked up from germline, CDR1 is MGHRA and CDR2 is YSYEKL. CDR3 sequence reads: CASSPGPRKELAAFF. DNA for the CDR3: TGCGCCAGCAGCCCAGGACCGAGGAAGGAGCTTGCAGCTTTCTTT.

The chain combines TRBV2 with TRBJ1-2, with D maybe TRBD1 (6 bases). The V and J ends lost 3 bases and 5 bases respectively, with 13 bases between them. Germline V lookup: CDR1 SNHLY, CDR2 FYNNEI. CDR3 length: 14 amino acids. The CDR3 spells CASSDGGGGYGYTF. The CDR3 region has the DNA TGTGCCAGCAGTGACGGCGGGGGCGGATATGGCTACACCTTC.

Of note for this clonotype: A much larger clone lies a single base off, so this may be a read error. The chain couples TRBV19 to TRBJ2-7; D call uncertain. This CDR3 is built from 15 residues. Germline V gene sequence: CDR1 LNHDA, CDR2 SQIVND (reference sequence). The CDR3 loop reads CASSIGTRSSYERYF. DNA of the CDR3: TGTGCCAGTAGTATCGGCACAAGGAGCTCCTACGAGCGGTACTTC. Complete variable domain (other parts from reference TRBV19 and TRBJ2-7): DGGITQSPKYLFRKEGQNVTLSCEQNLNHDAMYWYRQDPGQGLRLIYYSQIVNDFQKGDIAEGYSVSREKKESFPLTVTSAQKNPTAFYLCASSIGTRSSYERYFGPGTRLTVT.

In the case of this clonotype: The junction differs from germline at one of its ends, possibly a read error. This sequence joins TRBV7-2 and TRBJ2-5; D uncertain. Germline V gene lookup returns CDR1 SGHTA and CDR2 FQGNSA. The CDR3 runs to 16 residues. The CDR3 loop reads CASSLYGYSSQEIQYF. The CDR3 bases are TGTGCCAGCAGCTTATATGGGTACAGCAGCCAAGAGATCCAGTACTTC. The variable domain in full, completed from reference TRBV7-2 and TRBJ2-5, reads GAGVSQSPSNKVTEKGKDVELRCDPISGHTALYWYRQSLGQGLEFLIYFQGNSAPDKSGLPSDRFSAERTGGSVSTLTIQRTQQEDSAVYLCASSLYGYSSQEIQYFGPGTRLLVL.

In the case of this clonotype: It is likely a read error, because the conserved phenylalanine at the end of the CDR3 is missing. The chain is built from TRBV5-1 and TRBJ2-7; weak D call: TRBD2 (5 bases). Trimming pared 8 bases from V and 4 bases from J, leaving 10 bases between. Germline V gene lookup returns CDR1 SGHRS and CDR2 YFSETQ. The length of the CDR3 is 11 residues. DNA of the CDR3: TGCGCCAGTCGGGGTAGTTACGAGCAGTACTGC. Translated, it gives CASRGSYEQYC.

The chain links TRBV13 to TRBJ2-7; 9 bases match TRBD2. Looked up from germline, CDR1 is PRHDT and CDR2 is FYEKMQ (reference sequence). The CDR3 consists of 16 residues. With V trimmed by 4 bases and J by 4 bases, 11 bases remained unmatched. CDR3 loop: CASSSRREGRLYEQYF. The CDR3 DNA sequence: TGTGCCAGCAGCTCCAGGCGGGAGGGCCGGTTGTACGAGCAGTACTTC.

Many counts were recorded for this clonotype. One end of the junction varies from germline; a read error may be responsible. The chain couples TRBV13 to TRBJ1-3; D is perhaps TRBD1 (5 bases). The CDR3 length is 12 residues. Germline CDR1 PRHDT, CDR2 FYEKMQ (reference sequence). CDR3 amino acids: CASRGLDSRVHF. The CDR3 DNA follows: TGTGCCAGCAGAGGGCTCGACAGTCGGGTACATTTT.

This clonotype was recorded a few times. V is TRBV6-2 or TRBV6-3 and J is TRBJ1-2; D call uncertain. The CDR3 is made up of 14 amino acids. Germline CDR1 and CDR2: MNHEY and SVGEGT. V was trimmed by 6 bases and J by 1 base, leaving 12 bases between them. The CDR3 bases are TGTGCCAGCAGAACAGCTTCTAGTAACTATGGCTACACCTTC. It translates to CASRTASSNYGYTF.

V usage is TRBV10-3 and J usage is TRBJ1-6; the match to TRBD1 covers 7 bases. Germline V gene data show CDR1 as ENHRY and CDR2 as SYGVKD. CDR3 length: 14 residues. The CDR3 here is CATLSRTGLSPLHF. For the CDR3, the DNA is TGTGCAACCCTAAGCAGGACAGGCCTTTCACCCCTCCACTTT.

Many counts were recorded for this clonotype. This rearrangement joins TRBV9 to TRBJ1-2; D is possibly TRBD1 (6 bases). The germline gives CDR1 SGDLS, CDR2 YYNGEE. V lost 2 bases, J lost 1 base, and 12 bases lay in between. This CDR3 has 15 amino acids. CDR3 coding DNA: TGTGCCAGCAGCGTTACAGGGAACTTTAACTATGGCTACACCTTC. Translated, it gives CASSVTGNFNYGYTF.